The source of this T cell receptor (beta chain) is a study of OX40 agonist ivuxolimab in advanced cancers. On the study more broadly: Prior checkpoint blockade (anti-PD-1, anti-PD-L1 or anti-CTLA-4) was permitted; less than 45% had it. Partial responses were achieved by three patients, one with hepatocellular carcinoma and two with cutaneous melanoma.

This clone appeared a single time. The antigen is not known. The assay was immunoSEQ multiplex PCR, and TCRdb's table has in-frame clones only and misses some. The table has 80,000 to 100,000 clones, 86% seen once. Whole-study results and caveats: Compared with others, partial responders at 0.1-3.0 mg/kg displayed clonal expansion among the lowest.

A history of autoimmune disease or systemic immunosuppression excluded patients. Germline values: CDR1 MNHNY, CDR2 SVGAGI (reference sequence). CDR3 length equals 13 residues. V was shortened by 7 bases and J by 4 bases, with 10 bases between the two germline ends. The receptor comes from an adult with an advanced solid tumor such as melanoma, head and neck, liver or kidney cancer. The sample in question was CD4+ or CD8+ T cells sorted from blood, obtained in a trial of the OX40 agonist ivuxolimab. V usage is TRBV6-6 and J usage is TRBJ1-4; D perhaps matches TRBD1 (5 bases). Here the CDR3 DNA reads TGTGCCAGCACGGGACCGAATAATGAAAAACTGTTTTTT. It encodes CASTGPNNEKLFF.